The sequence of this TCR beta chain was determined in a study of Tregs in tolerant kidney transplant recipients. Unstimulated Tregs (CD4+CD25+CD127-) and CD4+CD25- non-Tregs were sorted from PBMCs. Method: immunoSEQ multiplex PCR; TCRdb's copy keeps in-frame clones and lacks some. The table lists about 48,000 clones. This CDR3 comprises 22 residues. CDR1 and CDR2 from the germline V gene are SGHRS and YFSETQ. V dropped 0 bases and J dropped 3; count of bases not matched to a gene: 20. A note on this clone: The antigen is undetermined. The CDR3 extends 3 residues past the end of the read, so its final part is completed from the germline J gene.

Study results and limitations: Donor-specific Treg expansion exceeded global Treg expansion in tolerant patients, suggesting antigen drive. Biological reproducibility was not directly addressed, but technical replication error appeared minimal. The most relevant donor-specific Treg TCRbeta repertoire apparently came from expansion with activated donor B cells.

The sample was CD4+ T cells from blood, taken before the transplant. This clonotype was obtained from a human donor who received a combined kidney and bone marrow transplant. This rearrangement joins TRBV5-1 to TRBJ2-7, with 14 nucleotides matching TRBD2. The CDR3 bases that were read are TGCGCCAGCAGCTTGGTGCCAAAATCCGGACTAGCGGGAGGTTTGGGGCACTACGAG. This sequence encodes CASSLVPKSGLAGGLGHYE. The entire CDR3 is CASSLVPKSGLAGGLGHYEQYF.